The subject of this entry is one T cell receptor (beta chain). The antigen remains unidentified. One end of the junction is discordant with germline, which a read error may explain. CDR3 size: 14 residues. Germline CDR1 reads DFQATT; CDR2 reads SNEGSKA (reference sequence). Each cDNA held unique molecular identifiers, and template switching gave it a universal primer site. TCRdb used MiXCR to reprocess the 5' RACE reads, holding one entry per CDR3 protein. The table lists approximately 260,000 distinct CDR3 sequences, around 15% of them singletons. These data come from a study of identical twins. Study-level points and caveats: Out-of-frame alpha sequences common to twins exhibited an excess of low generation probability. Invariant MAIT and iNKT cells may have partly biased zero-insertion analyses. In cord blood, abundant beta clonotypes had fewer insertions; memory showed no trend.

The source material was memory (CD45RO+) T cells sorted from blood. The TCR comes from a young woman in good health. The chain has TRBV20-1 and TRBJ2-7; D is ambiguous. Here the CDR3 DNA reads TGCAGTGCGACGGACGGGCTGGGCACCTACGAGCAGCACTTC. Encoded protein: CSATDGLGTYEQHF.